This TCR beta chain derives from a study of technical replicates of blood from a handful of donors. In its sample, this clone was seen once. The CDR3 has 16 amino acids. Germline V CDR1 and CDR2: MNHNY, SVGAGI (reference sequence). J lost 0 bases, V lost 5 bases, and 7 bases had no gene match. The table came from immunoSEQ multiplex PCR; TCRdb's copy has only in-frame clones and leaves some out. The sample lists tens of thousands of clones, about 94% seen once, with around 0.41% in the top ten. Sequenced: T cells isolated from PBMCs. This chain connects TRBV6-6 to TRBJ2-3, with 8 positions matching TRBD2. The clonotype comes from a human donor in good health. The CDR3 is CASSHVAGTSTDTQYF. The CDR3 DNA sequence: TGTGCCAGCAGTCATGTAGCGGGGACTAGCACAGATACGCAGTATTTT.